Sequencing of this T cell receptor (beta chain) was carried out in a study of prognosis after radiotherapy for stage I lung cancer. About the study: Medical inoperability was considered to apply to all enrolled non-small cell lung cancer patients. Study-wide points: Gene usage of TRBV and TRBJ reportedly differed between patients with and without metastases. Unique TCR clone counts were lower following stereotactic body radiation therapy (median approximately 9,600 versus 7,200).

Two rounds of multiplex PCR amplified TCR beta CDR3 from genomic DNA. Individual primers that were specific to each TRBV and TRBJ gene served in first-round PCR. TCRdb re-called the multiplex PCR reads with MiXCR, one entry per CDR3 protein. This table holds 25,000 to 30,000 distinct CDR3 sequences, 30% to 40% found once. This clonotype was detected ten times or more. The antigen remains undetermined. This receptor was identified in a donor over 45 with non-small cell lung cancer. The material was PBMCs, obtained before or after stereotactic body radiation therapy (not recorded which).

CDR3: CASNPVAGNTIYF. The CDR3 DNA reads TGTGCCAGTAATCCGGTGGCAGGAAACACCATATATTTT. This rearrangement joins TRBV19 to TRBJ1-3, with D hard to call. CDR1 is LNHDA and CDR2 is SQIVND in the germline V gene (reference sequence). The CDR3 covers 13 residues. Between the trimmed V and J ends, which lost 7 bases and 4 bases, there was a span of 11 bases. The full variable domain, completed using reference TRBV19 and TRBJ1-3, is DGGITQSPKYLFRKEGQNVTLSCEQNLNHDAMYWYRQDPGQGLRLIYYSQIVNDFQKGDIAEGYSVSREKKESFPLTVTSAQKNPTAFYLCASNPVAGNTIYFGEGSWLTVV.